This T cell receptor (beta chain) was found in a study of shared clonotypes between healthy human individuals. V was clipped by 4 bases and J by 7 bases; unmatched bases: 11. Germline V gives CDR1 KGHSH, CDR2 LQKENI. The CDR3 sequence is 15 residues long. Per the original methods: Filtering differed because ImmunoSEQ produced junction-only sequences that carried no quality scores. Libraries were prepared by immunoSEQ multiplex PCR; TCRdb keeps only in-frame clonotypes and omits some of them. That table furnishes V, J and clone size, whereas the DNA furnished D and trimming. The data hold over a million clones, with 98% observed a single time.

The chain recombines TRBV18 with TRBJ1-2, with TRBD1 matching 8 bases. The TCR sequence derives from a man aged 25 to 40 in good health. Sequencing used naive CD4+ T cells sorted from blood. Subset specified: CD45RA+ positively selected. The CDR3 here is CASSRKGQASPGYTF. As DNA, the CDR3 is TGTGCCAGCTCACGTAAGGGACAGGCGAGTCCTGGCTACACCTTC.